This paragraph covers one T cell receptor beta chain sequence. Its antigen is unknown. The V gene's germline CDR1 is MRHNA and CDR2 SNTAGT. The ends were cut back, 0 bases at V and 6 bases at J, with 3 bases in the middle. The CDR3 runs to 13 residues. This sample is part of a study of identifying expanded T cells in peripheral blood. TCRdb's copy holds only in-frame clones and misses some; the assay was immunoSEQ multiplex PCR. The top ten hold about 3.9% of the sample, which has 70,000 to 95,000 clones, 88% seen once. Notes on the study in general: Roughly two-week clone count variance significantly increased as total template count grew.

The sequence came from a person aged 18 to 70 in good health. Sequenced material: blood. This chain links TRBV6-4 with TRBJ1-6; no clear D gene. CDR3 nucleotides: TGTGCCAGCAGTGACTCGCCTAATTCACCCCTCCACTTT. It encodes CASSDSPNSPLHF.